The 21 T cell receptor beta chains below all came from one sample that was sequenced in a study of blood T cell repertoires in COVID-19. Profiled with immunoSEQ multiplex PCR; TCRdb holds only in-frame clones, not every one. This sample has 250,000 to 400,000 clones, with roughly 85% found just once. The source material was PBMCs or T cells enriched from blood (not recorded which). The receptors come from a woman in her thirties who had been exposed to COVID-19.

The chain couples TRBV19 to TRBJ1-5, with 7 bases lining up with TRBD1. Unmatched junction bases numbered 9, after V lost 6 bases and J lost 4 bases. The CDR3 is 15 residues long. Looked up from germline, CDR1 is LNHDA and CDR2 is SQIVND (reference sequence). Here the CDR3 DNA reads TGTGCCAGTAGGGGGAACAGGGGAGAGAATCAGCCCCAGCATTTT. It encodes CASRGNRGENQPQHF. The full variable domain, with the rest looked up from reference TRBV19 and TRBJ1-5, is DGGITQSPKYLFRKEGQNVTLSCEQNLNHDAMYWYRQDPGQGLRLIYYSQIVNDFQKGDIAEGYSVSREKKESFPLTVTSAQKNPTAFYLCASRGNRGENQPQHFGDGTRLSIL.

This clone was observed a handful of times. The rearrangement uses TRBV9 and TRBJ1-1; tentatively, D is TRBD1 (5 bases). Germline assignment: CDR1 SGDLS and CDR2 YYNGEE. With 3 bases removed from V and 0 bases from J, the gap between germline ends came to 15 bases. This CDR3 has 16 amino acids. As DNA, the CDR3 is TGTGCCAGCAGCGGGGGGGAATATGGGATGAACACTGAAGCTTTCTTT. This translates into CASSGGEYGMNTEAFF.

The V call is TRBV7-6, the J call TRBJ2-1; D possibly corresponds to TRBD2 (5 bases). The CDR3 has 13 amino acids. Germline lookup yields CDR1 SGHVS and CDR2 FNYEAQ. Trimming cost V 2 bases and J 6 bases, with 8 bases left between them. CDR3 in amino acids: CASSLPSSNEQFF. CDR3 DNA: TGTGCCAGCAGCTTACCTAGCTCCAATGAGCAGTTCTTC. The full variable domain, its missing parts supplied by reference TRBV7-6 and TRBJ2-1, is GAGVSQSPRYKVTKRGQDVALRCDPISGHVSLYWYRQALGQGPEFLTYFNYEAQQDKSGLPNDRFSAERPEGSISTLTIQRTEQRDSAMYRCASSLPSSNEQFFGPGTRLTVL.

The rearrangement uses TRBV7-9 and TRBJ1-1, with D perhaps matching TRBD1 (5 bases). The CDR3 extends over 15 amino acids. Deletions cut 5 bases from V and 6 bases from J, with 19 bases between. The germline V gene has CDR1 SEHNR and CDR2 FQNEAQ (reference sequence). The CDR3 coding sequence is TGTGCCAGCAGCCACCCGACAGCCGAAGGGGCTGAAGCTTTCTTT. Protein: CASSHPTAEGAEAFF.

The chain employs TRBV7-8 and TRBJ2-3; 7 bases map to TRBD1. CDR3 length: 14 residues. Germline V gene lookup returns CDR1 SGHVS and CDR2 FQNEAQ. The ends lost 8 bases at V and 6 bases at J; junction bases unmatched: 11. CDR3 protein: CASQPLTGSDTQYF. CDR3 DNA sequence: TGTGCCAGCCAACCATTGACAGGGTCCGATACGCAGTATTTT.

The gene calls are TRBV5-1 and TRBJ2-5; TRBD1 is a possible D gene (5 bases). The CDR3 has 14 amino acids. The germline V gene has CDR1 SGHRS and CDR2 YFSETQ. V shed 0 bases and J shed 5 bases, with 11 bases lying between them. The CDR3 protein is CASSLAKGLETQYF. CDR3 in DNA: TGCGCCAGCAGCTTGGCCAAGGGGTTGGAGACCCAGTACTTC.

The V gene is TRBV27, the J gene TRBJ1-6, with TRBD1 matching 8 bases. The ends lost 5 bases at V and 9 bases at J; junction bases unmatched: 12. The CDR3 totals 16 residues. Germline CDR1 is MNHEY and CDR2 is SMNVEV (reference sequence). CDR3 nucleotides: TGTGCCAGCAGTGAACACGACAGGGGAGGGGGTTCACCCCTCCACTTT. It is translated as CASSEHDRGGGSPLHF.

The V and J genes are TRBV10-3 and TRBJ1-1, with D possibly being TRBD1 (5 bases). The CDR3 is 16 residues long. Germline values: CDR1 ENHRY, CDR2 SYGVKD. V was cut by 0 bases and J by 4 bases, with 15 bases left in between. The CDR3 here is CAISESGDLAGTEAFF. The CDR3 DNA sequence: TGTGCCATCAGTGAGTCGGGGGACTTAGCGGGCACTGAAGCTTTCTTT.

The chain joins TRBV19 to TRBJ1-1, with TRBD1 as a possible D gene (5 bases). The V end lost 3 bases, the J end lost 6 bases, and 17 bases lay between the germline ends. Germline values: CDR1 LNHDA, CDR2 SQIVND (reference sequence). The CDR3 sequence is 15 residues long. The CDR3, as DNA: TGTGCCAGTAGTATCCAGGAACAGATAGGGGCTGAAGCTTTCTTT. It codes for CASSIQEQIGAEAFF.

The CDR3 is CASSAPHSTETQYF. Here the CDR3 DNA reads TGTGCCAGCAGCGCCCCCCACTCAACGGAGACCCAGTACTTC. This sequence joins TRBV9 and TRBJ2-5; D is unclear. This CDR3 region has 14 residues. Germline CDR1 SGDLS, CDR2 YYNGEE. V was pared by 3 bases and J by 5 bases, with 14 bases between.

This clone was observed a single time. V is TRBV24-1 and J is TRBJ2-2; D is unclear. Germline V gene lookup returns CDR1 KGHDR and CDR2 SFDVKD. The CDR3 covers 16 residues. V was shortened by 0 bases and J by 1 base, with 8 bases between the two germline ends. The CDR3 DNA follows: TGTGCCACCAGTGATTTGAACCAGAAGAACACCGGGGAGCTGTTTTTT. This gives the protein CATSDLNQKNTGELFF.

This clone was seen once. J is TRBJ1-2 and V is TRBV6-5; a possible D gene is TRBD1 (6 bases). The CDR3 runs to 14 residues. Trimming took 6 bases from V and 8 from J, leaving 19 bases between them. Germline V gives CDR1 MNHEY, CDR2 SVGAGI. CDR3 region: CASREGTRAGGYTF. The CDR3 DNA is TGTGCCAGCAGAGAGGGGACACGCGCTGGAGGCTACACCTTC.

J is TRBJ2-2 and V is TRBV24-1; TRBD2 matches 10 bases. The J segment lost 0 bases and the V segment lost 4 bases, leaving 7 bases of the junction unmatched. Germline lookup yields CDR1 KGHDR and CDR2 SFDVKD. CDR3 length: 18 residues. The CDR3 spells CATSEHLAGVANTGELFF. CDR3 nucleotides: TGTGCCACCAGTGAGCACCTAGCGGGGGTAGCGAACACCGGGGAGCTGTTTTTT.

The chain joins TRBV9 to TRBJ1-2; the D is unclear. Germline CDR1 is SGDLS and CDR2 is YYNGEE. V was shortened by 1 base and J by 4 bases, with 11 bases between the two germline ends. The CDR3 extends over 14 amino acids. CDR3 sequence reads: CASSVKEGIYGYTF. DNA of the CDR3: TGTGCCAGCAGCGTAAAAGAGGGAATCTATGGCTACACCTTC. The full variable domain, with the rest looked up from reference TRBV9 and TRBJ1-2, is DSGVTQTPKHLITATGQRVTLRCSPRSGDLSVYWYQQSLDQGLQFLIQYYNGEERAKGNILERFSAQQFPDLHSELNLSSLELGDSALYFCASSVKEGIYGYTFGSGTRLTVV.

The chain is built from TRBV19 and TRBJ1-2, with 12 bases lining up with TRBD1. The CDR3 is 14 amino acids. Losses at the gene ends were 5 bases for V and 8 bases for J; bases not matched to a gene: 6. The germline CDR1 and CDR2 sequences are LNHDA and SQIVND (reference sequence). CDR3 sequence: CASSDRDRGPGYTF. The DNA of the CDR3 is TGTGCCAGTAGTGACCGGGACAGGGGGCCAGGCTACACCTTC.

The rearrangement uses TRBV28 and TRBJ2-7; 8 bases agree with TRBD2. There are 16 residues in the CDR3. The V gene's germline CDR1 is MDHEN and CDR2 SYDVKM. V was clipped by 2 bases and J by 3 bases; unmatched bases: 9. Here the CDR3 reads CASSLRGGTRRYEQYF. As DNA, the CDR3 is TGTGCCAGCAGTTTAAGGGGAGGGACTAGACGCTACGAGCAGTACTTC.

The J gene is TRBJ1-1, the V gene TRBV7-9, with no clear D. With 1 base removed from V and 5 bases from J, the gap between germline ends came to 8 bases. This CDR3 contains 13 residues. Germline values: CDR1 SEHNR, CDR2 FQNEAQ (reference sequence). CDR3 DNA sequence: TGTGCCAGCAGCTTAGGTACATCGACTGAAGCTTTCTTT. Encoded protein: CASSLGTSTEAFF.

The V call is TRBV6-2 or TRBV6-3, the J call TRBJ1-1; 7 bases map to TRBD1. The CDR3 totals 15 residues. Germline CDR1 MNHEY, CDR2 SVGEGT. With 6 bases clipped from V and 6 bases from J, the junction kept 13 bases outside the gene matches. CDR3 nucleotide sequence: TGTGCCAGCAGCTCCCCCAGGGGGGCGAAGCCTGAAGCTTTCTTT. It codes for CASSSPRGAKPEAFF.

Comments on this clone: The sample carries other DNA sequences with the same CDR3. This rearrangement joins TRBV28 to TRBJ2-3; TRBD1 might be the D (6 bases). The V end was cut by 4 bases, the J end by 2 bases, with 10 bases between. This CDR3 region has 14 residues. Germline loops: CDR1 MDHEN, CDR2 SYDVKM. The DNA for the CDR3 is TGTGCCAGCAGTTCCGGGACACCCACAGATACGCAGTATTTT. Amino acid sequence: CASSSGTPTDTQYF.

Remarks on this clone: No DNA is shown, since the ends of the CDR3 on it are uncertain; the CDR3 is the one TCRdb lists. The J gene is TRBJ1-2, the V gene TRBV28; the table's D call of TRBD1 was not tested on the DNA. Germline V gene data show CDR1 as MDHEN and CDR2 as SYDVKM. The CDR3 spans 18 amino acids, including both terminal residues. The CDR3 here is CASLGGTATFAAGSTSFF.

The CDR3 protein is CATSRDPGWDSPLHF. The CDR3 DNA reads TGTGCCACCAGCAGAGATCCGGGATGGGATTCACCCCTCCACTTT. The chain employs TRBV15 and TRBJ1-6; D not certain. V lost 0 bases, J lost 8 bases, and 11 bases lay in between. The CDR3 spans 15 residues. Germline V gene data show CDR1 as LNHNV and CDR2 as YYDKDF (reference sequence).